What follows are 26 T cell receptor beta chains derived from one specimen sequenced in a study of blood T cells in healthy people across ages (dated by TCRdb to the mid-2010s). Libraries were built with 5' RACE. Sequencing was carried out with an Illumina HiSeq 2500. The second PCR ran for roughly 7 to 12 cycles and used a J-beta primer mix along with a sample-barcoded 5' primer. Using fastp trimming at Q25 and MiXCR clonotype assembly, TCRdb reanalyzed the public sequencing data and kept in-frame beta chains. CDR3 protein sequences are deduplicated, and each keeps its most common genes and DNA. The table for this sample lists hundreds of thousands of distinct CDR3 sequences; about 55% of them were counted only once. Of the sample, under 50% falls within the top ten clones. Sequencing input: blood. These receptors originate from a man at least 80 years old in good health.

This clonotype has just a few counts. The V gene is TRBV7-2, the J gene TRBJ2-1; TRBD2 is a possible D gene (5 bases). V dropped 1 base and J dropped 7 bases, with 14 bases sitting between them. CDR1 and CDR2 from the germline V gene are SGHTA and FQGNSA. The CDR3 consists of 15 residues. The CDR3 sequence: CASSLVTGWGNEQFF. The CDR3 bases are TGTGCCAGCAGCTTAGTAACGGGATGGGGAAATGAGCAGTTCTTC.

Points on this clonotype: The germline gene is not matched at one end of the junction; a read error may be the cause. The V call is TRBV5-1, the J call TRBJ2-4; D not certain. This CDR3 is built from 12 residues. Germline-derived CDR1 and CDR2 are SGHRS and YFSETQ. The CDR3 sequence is CAGSLESGVQYF. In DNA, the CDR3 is TGCGCCGGCAGCTTGGAGTCTGGCGTACAGTACTTC.

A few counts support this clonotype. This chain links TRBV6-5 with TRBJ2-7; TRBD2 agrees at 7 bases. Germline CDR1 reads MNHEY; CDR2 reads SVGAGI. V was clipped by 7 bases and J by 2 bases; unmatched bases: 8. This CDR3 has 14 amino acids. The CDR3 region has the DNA TGTGCCAGCACCCGGGGGGATTTGACCTACGAGCAGTACTTC. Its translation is CASTRGDLTYEQYF.

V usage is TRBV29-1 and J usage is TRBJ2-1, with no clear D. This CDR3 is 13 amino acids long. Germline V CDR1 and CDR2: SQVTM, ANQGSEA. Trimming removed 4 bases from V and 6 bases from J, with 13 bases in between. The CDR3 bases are TGCAGCGTTGGGGTTCAGGTCTCCAATGAGCAGTTCTTC. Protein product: CSVGVQVSNEQFF.

Here the CDR3 reads CASQDYASFRQYF. Written as DNA, the CDR3 is TGTGCCAGCCAGGACTATGCGTCATTTAGGCAGTATTTT. The chain links TRBV2 to TRBJ2-3, with D possibly being TRBD2 (6 bases). Per germline, CDR1 SNHLY and CDR2 FYNNEI. V dropped 8 bases and J dropped 11 bases, with 20 bases sitting between them. The CDR3 has 13 residues.

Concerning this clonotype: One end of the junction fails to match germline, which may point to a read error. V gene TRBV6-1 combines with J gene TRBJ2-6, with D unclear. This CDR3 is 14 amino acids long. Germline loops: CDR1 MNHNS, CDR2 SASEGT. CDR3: CASSGPSGTNVLTF. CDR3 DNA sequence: TGTGCCAGCAGTGGGCCCTCTGGGACCAACGTCCTGACTTTC.

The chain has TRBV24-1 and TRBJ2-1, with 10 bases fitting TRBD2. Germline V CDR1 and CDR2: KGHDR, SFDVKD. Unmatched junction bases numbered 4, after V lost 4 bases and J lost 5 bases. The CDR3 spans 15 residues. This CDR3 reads CATSDPSGGNNEQFF. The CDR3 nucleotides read TGTGCCACCAGTGACCCTAGCGGGGGAAACAATGAGCAGTTCTTC.

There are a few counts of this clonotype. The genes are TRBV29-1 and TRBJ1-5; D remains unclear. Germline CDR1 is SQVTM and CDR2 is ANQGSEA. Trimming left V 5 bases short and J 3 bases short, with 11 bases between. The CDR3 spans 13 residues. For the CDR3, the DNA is TGCAGCGTTCTACTGGGTAACAATCAGCCCCAGCATTTT. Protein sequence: CSVLLGNNQPQHF.

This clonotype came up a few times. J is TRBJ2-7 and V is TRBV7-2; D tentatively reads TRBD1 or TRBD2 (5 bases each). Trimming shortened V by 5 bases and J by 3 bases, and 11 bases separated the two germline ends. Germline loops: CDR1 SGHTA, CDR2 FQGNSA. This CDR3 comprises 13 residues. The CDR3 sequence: CASSRDGVYEQYF. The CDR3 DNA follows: TGTGCCAGCAGCCGGGACGGAGTCTACGAGCAGTACTTC.

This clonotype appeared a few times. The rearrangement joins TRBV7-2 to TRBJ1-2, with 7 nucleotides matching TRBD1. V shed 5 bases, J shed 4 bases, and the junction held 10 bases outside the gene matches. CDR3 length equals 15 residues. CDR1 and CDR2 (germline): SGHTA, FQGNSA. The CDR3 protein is CASSPNDRVPYGYTF. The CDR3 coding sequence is TGTGCCAGCAGCCCCAACGACAGGGTTCCCTATGGCTACACCTTC.

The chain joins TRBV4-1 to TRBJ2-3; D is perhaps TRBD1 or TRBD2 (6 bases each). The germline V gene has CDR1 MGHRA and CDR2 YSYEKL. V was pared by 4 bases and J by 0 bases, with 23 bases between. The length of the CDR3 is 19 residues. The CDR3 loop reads CASSPSTYGGHVSTDTQYF. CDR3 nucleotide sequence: TGCGCCAGCAGCCCCTCAACCTACGGGGGCCACGTTAGCACAGATACGCAGTATTTT.

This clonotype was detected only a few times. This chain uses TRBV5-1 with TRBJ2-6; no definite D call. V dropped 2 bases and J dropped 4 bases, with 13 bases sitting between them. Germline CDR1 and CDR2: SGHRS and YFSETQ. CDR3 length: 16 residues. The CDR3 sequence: CASSLPPLSGANVLTF. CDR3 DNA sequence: TGCGCCAGCAGCTTACCCCCACTTTCCGGGGCCAACGTCCTGACTTTC.

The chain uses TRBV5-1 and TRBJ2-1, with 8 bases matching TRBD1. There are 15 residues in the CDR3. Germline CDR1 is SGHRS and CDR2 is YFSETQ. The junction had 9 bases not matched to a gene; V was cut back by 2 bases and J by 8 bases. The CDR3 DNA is TGCGCCAGCAGCTTAGGGACAGGCCGTTCCGATGAGCAGTTCTTC. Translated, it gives CASSLGTGRSDEQFF.

The CDR3 protein is CASSDRDRNNEQFF. The CDR3 region has the DNA TGTGCCAGCAGCGACCGGGACAGAAACAATGAGCAGTTCTTC. The chain joins TRBV13 to TRBJ2-1; 7 nucleotides align to TRBD1. J was trimmed by 5 bases and V by 5 bases; bases with no gene match: 6. The length of the CDR3 is 14 residues. CDR1 and CDR2 (germline): PRHDT, FYEKMQ (reference sequence).

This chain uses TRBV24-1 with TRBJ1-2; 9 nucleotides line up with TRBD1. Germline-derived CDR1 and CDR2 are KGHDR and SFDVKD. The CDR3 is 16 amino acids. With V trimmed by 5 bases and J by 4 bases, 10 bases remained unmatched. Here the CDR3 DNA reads TGTGCCACCAGTGCCCTAGCGGACAGGGGCGGCTATGGCTACACCTTC. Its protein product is CATSALADRGGYGYTF.

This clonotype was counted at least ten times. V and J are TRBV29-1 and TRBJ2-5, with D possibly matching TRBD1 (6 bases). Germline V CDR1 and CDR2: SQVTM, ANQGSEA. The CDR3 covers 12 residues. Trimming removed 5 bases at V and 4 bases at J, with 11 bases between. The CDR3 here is CSVLQGSETQYF. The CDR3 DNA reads TGCAGCGTTCTCCAGGGGTCAGAGACCCAGTACTTC.

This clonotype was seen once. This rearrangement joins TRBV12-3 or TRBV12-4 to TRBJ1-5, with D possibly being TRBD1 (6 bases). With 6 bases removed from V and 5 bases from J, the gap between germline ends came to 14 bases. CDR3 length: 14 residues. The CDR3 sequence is CASSRDMGHQPQHF. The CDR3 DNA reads TGTGCCAGCAGCCGGGACATGGGCCATCAGCCCCAGCATTTT.

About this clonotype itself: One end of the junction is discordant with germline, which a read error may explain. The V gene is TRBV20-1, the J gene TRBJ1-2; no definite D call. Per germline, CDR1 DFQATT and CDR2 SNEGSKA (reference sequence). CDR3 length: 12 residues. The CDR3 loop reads CSANTVTYGYTF. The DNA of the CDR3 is TGTAGTGCTAATACAGTTACCTATGGCTACACCTTC.

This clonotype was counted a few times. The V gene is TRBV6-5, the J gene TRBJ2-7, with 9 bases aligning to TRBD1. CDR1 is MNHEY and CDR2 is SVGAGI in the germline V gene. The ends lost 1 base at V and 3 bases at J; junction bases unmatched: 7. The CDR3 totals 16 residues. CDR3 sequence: CASSYFQDRGRYEQYF. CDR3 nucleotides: TGTGCCAGCAGTTACTTTCAGGACAGGGGACGCTACGAGCAGTACTTC.

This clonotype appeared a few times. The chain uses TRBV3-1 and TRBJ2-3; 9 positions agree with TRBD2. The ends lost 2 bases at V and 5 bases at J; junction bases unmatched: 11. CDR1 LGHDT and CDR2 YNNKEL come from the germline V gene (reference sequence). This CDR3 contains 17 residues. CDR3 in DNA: TGTGCCAGCAGCCAACGTGCGGGAGGGCCGGGGAAAGATACGCAGTATTTT. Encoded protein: CASSQRAGGPGKDTQYF.

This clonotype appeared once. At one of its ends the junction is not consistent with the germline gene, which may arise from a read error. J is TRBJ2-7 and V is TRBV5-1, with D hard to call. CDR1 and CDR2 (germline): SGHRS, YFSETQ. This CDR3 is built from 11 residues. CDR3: CTSSLRGEQYF. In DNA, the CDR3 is TGCACCAGCAGCTTGAGAGGCGAGCAGTACTTC.

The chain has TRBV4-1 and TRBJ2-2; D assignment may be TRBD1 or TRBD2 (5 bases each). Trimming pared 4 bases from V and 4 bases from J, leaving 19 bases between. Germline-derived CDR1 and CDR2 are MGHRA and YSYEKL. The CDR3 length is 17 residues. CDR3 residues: CASSPGLRGLATGELFF. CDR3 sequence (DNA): TGCGCCAGCAGCCCCGGGTTGAGGGGTCTGGCCACCGGGGAGCTGTTTTTT.

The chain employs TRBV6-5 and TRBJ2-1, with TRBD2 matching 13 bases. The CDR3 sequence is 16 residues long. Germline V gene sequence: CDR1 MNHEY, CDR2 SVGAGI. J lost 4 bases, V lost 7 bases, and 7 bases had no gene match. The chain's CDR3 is CASTGLAGEGYNEQFF. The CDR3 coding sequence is TGTGCCAGCACCGGACTAGCGGGAGAGGGGTACAATGAGCAGTTCTTC.

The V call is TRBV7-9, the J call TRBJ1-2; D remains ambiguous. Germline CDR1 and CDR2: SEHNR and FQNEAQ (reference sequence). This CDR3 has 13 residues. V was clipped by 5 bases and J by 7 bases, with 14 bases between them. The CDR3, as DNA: TGTGCCAGCAGCGCGGACGGTGACGGTGGCTACACCTTC. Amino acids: CASSADGDGGYTF.

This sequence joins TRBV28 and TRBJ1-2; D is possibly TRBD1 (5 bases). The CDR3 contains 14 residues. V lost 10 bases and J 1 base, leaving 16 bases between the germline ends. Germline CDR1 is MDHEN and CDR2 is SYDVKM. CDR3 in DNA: TGTGCCATTGCGGGGGGAGTCCTTAACTATGGCTACACCTTC. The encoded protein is CAIAGGVLNYGYTF.

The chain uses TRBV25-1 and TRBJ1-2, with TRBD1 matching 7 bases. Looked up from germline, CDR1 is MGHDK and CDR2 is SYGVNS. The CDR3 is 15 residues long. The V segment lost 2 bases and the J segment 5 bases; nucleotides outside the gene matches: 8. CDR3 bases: TGTGCCAGCAGTGAAGACAGGGCAGGTGGTTATGGCTACACCTTC. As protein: CASSEDRAGGYGYTF.